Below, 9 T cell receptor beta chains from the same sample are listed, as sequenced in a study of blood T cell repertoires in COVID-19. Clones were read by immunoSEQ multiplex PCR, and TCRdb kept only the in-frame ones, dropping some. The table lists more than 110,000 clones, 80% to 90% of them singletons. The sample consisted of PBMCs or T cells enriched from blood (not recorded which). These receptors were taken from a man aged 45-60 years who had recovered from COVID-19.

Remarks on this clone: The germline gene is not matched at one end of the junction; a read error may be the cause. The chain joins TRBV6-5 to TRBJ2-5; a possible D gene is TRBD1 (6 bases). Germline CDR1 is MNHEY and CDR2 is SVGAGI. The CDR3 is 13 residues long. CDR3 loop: CTAGARGGETQYF. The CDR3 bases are TGCACCGCAGGGGCCAGGGGCGGGGAGACCCAGTACTTC.

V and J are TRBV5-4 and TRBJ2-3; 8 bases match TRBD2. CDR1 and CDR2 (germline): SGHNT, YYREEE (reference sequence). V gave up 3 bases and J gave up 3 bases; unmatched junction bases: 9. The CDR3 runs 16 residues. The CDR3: CASSSSGGARTDTQYF. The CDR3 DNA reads TGTGCCAGCAGCTCATCCGGGGGGGCGCGAACAGATACGCAGTATTTT.

Written as DNA, the CDR3 is TGTGCCAGCAGCGCACAGGGAGGGAATGAAAAACTGTTTTTT. This codes for CASSAQGGNEKLFF. The chain couples TRBV7-6 to TRBJ1-4, with D possibly TRBD1 on 6 matching bases. The ends were cut back, 5 bases at V and 5 bases at J, with 12 bases in the middle. Germline CDR1 SGHVS, CDR2 FNYEAQ. The CDR3 is 14 residues long.

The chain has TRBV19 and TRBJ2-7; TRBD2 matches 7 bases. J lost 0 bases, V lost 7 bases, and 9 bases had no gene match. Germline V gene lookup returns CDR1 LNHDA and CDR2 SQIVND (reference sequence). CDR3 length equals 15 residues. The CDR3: CASTLSGASSYEQYF. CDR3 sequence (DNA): TGTGCCAGTACCCTAAGCGGGGCCAGCTCCTACGAGCAGTACTTC.

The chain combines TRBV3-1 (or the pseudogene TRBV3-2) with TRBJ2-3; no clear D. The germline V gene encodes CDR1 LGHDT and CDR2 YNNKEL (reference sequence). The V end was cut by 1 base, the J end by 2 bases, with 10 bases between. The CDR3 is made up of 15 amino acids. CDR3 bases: TGTGCCAGCAGCCAAGCGATAACTTCCACAGATACGCAGTATTTT. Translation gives CASSQAITSTDTQYF.

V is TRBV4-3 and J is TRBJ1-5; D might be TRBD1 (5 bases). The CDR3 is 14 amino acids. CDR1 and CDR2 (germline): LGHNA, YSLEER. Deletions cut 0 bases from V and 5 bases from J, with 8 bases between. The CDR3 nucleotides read TGCGCCAGCAGCCAAGACCTACAGGATCAGCCCCAGCATTTT. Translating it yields CASSQDLQDQPQHF.

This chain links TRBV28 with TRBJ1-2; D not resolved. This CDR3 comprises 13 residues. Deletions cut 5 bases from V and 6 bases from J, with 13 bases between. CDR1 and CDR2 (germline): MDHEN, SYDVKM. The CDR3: CASSLRADHGYTF. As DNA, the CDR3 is TGTGCCAGCAGTCTGAGGGCTGACCATGGCTACACCTTC.

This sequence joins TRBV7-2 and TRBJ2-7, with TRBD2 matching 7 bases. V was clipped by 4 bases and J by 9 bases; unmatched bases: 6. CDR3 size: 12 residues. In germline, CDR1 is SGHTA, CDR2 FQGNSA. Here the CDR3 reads CASSYRAGAQYF. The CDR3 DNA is TGTGCCAGCAGCTACCGTGCGGGAGCGCAGTACTTC.

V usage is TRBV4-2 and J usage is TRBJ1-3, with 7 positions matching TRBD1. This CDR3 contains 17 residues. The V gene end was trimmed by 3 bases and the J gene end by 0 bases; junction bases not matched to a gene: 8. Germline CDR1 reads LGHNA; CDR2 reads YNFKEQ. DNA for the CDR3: TGTGCCAGCAGCCAGGGGGGACAGTTTTTCTCTGGAAACACCATATATTTT. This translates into CASSQGGQFFSGNTIYF.